This T cell receptor (beta chain) stems from a study of blood T cell repertoires in COVID-19. A single count supports this clone. The authors' processing: The authors estimated nucleated cell counts from reference gene primer amplification. TCRdb's copy holds only in-frame clones and misses some; the assay was immunoSEQ multiplex PCR. V, J and clone size reflect that table, while D and trimming were determined from the DNA. There are tens of thousands of clones in the sample; about nine tenths occur only once, and under 3% lies in the top ten. The length of the CDR3 is 15 residues. The V gene's germline CDR1 is SGDLS and CDR2 YYNGEE. V was pared by 2 bases and J by 4 bases, with 13 bases between.

This receptor was identified in a man in his sixties with acute or convalescent COVID-19. The specimen was peripheral blood. V is TRBV9 and J is TRBJ1-3, with D maybe TRBD1 (6 bases). CDR3 loop: CASSVTGSKGNTIYF. CDR3 nucleotides: TGTGCCAGCAGCGTCACAGGGAGTAAAGGAAACACCATATATTTT. The full variable domain, completed using reference TRBV9 and TRBJ1-3, is DSGVTQTPKHLITATGQRVTLRCSPRSGDLSVYWYQQSLDQGLQFLIQYYNGEERAKGNILERFSAQQFPDLHSELNLSSLELGDSALYFCASSVTGSKGNTIYFGEGSWLTVV.